These 5 T cell receptor beta chains were sequenced from one sample in a study of STAT5B mutations in CD4+ large granular lymphocyte leukemia. Data came from immunoSEQ multiplex PCR; TCRdb stores just in-frame clones and leaves some out. This repertoire shows about 36,000 clones, roughly 82% found once; its top ten account for roughly 2.1%. Input material: CD4+ T cells from blood buffy coats. Receptors originate from a human donor in good health.

The chain is built from TRBV5-4 and TRBJ1-2; D is perhaps TRBD1 (6 bases). Trimming took off 4 bases at V and 3 bases at J, with 16 bases between the two ends. The germline V gene has CDR1 SGHNT and CDR2 YYREEE (reference sequence). This CDR3 is 15 amino acids long. Here the CDR3 reads CASSGGGHRDYGYTF. The CDR3 nucleotides are TGTGCCAGCAGCGGGGGGGGACACCGGGACTATGGCTACACCTTC.

This chain connects TRBV10-2 to TRBJ2-7; the D gene could be TRBD1 or TRBD2 (5 bases each). CDR3 length: 17 amino acids. In germline, CDR1 is WSHSY, CDR2 SAAADI. Trimming removed 1 base from V and 1 base from J, with 17 bases in between. The CDR3 nucleotides read TGCGCCAGCAGTGAGTGGGTAGGGACGGCGAGATCCTACGAGCAGTACTTC. This sequence encodes CASSEWVGTARSYEQYF.

The chain joins TRBV5-1 to TRBJ2-1; perhaps TRBD2 as D (6 bases). V lost 4 bases, J lost 3 bases, and 17 bases lay in between. Germline CDR1 SGHRS, CDR2 YFSETQ. The CDR3 consists of 16 residues. The CDR3 loop is CASSPFTGGDYNEQFF. The DNA of the CDR3 is TGCGCCAGCAGCCCATTTACCGGCGGGGACTACAATGAGCAGTTCTTC.

The chain joins TRBV5-4 to TRBJ1-1; perhaps TRBD1 as D (6 bases). This CDR3 region has 17 residues. Trimming removed 4 bases from V and 2 bases from J, with 21 bases in between. Germline lookup yields CDR1 SGHNT and CDR2 YYREEE (reference sequence). The CDR3 bases are TGTGCCAGCAGCCTACGGGCGGGGGGCACTCCTAACACTGAAGCTTTCTTT. It specifies CASSLRAGGTPNTEAFF.

The chain uses TRBV7-2 and TRBJ2-2, with 9 bases that match TRBD2. The germline CDR1 and CDR2 sequences are SGHTA and FQGNSA. J was trimmed by 7 bases and V by 5 bases; bases with no gene match: 8. This CDR3 contains 15 residues. CDR3: CASSLSGGGSGELFF. DNA of the CDR3: TGTGCCAGCAGCCTTAGCGGGGGCGGGAGCGGGGAGCTGTTTTTT.